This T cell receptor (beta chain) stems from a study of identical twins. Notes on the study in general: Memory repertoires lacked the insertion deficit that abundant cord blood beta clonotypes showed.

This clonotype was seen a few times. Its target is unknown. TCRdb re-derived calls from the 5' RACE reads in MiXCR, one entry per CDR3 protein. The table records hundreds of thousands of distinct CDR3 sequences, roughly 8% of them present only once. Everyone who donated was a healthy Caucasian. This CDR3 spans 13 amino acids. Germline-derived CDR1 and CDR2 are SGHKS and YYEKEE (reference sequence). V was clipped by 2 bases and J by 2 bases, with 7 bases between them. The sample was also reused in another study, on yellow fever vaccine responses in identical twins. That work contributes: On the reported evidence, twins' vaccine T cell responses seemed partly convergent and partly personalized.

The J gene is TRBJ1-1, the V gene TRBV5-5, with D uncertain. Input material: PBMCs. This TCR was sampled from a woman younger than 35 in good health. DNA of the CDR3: TGTGCCAGCAGCTTTGTCAGCAACACTGAAGCTTTCTTT. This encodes CASSFVSNTEAFF.